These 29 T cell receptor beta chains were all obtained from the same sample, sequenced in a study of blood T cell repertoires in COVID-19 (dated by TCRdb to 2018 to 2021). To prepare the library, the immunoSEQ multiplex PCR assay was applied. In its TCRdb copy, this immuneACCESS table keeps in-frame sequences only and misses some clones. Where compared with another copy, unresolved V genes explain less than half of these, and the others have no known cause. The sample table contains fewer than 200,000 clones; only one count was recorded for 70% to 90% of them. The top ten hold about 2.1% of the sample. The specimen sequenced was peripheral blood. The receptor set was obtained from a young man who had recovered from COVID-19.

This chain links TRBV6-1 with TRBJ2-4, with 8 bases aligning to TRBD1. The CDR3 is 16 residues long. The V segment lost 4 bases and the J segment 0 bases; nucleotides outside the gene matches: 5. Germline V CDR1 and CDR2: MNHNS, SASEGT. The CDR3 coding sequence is TGTGCCAGCAGTGCCCAGGGGGCGACAGCCAAAAACATTCAGTACTTC. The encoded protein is CASSAQGATAKNIQYF.

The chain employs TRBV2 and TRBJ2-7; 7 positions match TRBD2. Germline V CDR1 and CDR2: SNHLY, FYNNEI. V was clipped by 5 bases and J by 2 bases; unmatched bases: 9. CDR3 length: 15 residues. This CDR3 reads CASSYRGERTYEQYF. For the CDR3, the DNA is TGTGCCAGCAGTTATCGGGGGGAGAGAACCTACGAGCAGTACTTC. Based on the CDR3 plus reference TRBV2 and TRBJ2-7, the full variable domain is EPEVTQTPSHQVTQMGQEVILRCVPISNHLYFYWYRQILGQKVEFLVSFYNNEISEKSEIFDDQFSVERPDGSNFTLKIRSTKLEDSAMYFCASSYRGERTYEQYFGPGTRLTVT.

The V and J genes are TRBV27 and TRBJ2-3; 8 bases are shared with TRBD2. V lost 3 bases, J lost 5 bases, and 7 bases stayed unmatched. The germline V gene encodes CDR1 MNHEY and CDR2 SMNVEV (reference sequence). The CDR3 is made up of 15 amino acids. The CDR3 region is CASSFPGGAGDTQYF. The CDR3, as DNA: TGTGCCAGCAGTTTCCCGGGGGGGGCAGGAGATACGCAGTATTTT.

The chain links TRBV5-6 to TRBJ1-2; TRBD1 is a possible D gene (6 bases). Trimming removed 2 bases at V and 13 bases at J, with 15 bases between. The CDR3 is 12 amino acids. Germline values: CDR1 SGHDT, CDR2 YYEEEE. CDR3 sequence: CASSLWTAGCTF. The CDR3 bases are TGTGCCAGCAGCTTATGGACAGCGGGGTGCACCTTC.

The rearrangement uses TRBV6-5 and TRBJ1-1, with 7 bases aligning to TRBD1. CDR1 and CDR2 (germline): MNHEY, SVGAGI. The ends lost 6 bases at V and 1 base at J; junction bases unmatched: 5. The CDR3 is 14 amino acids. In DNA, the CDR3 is TGTGCCAGCAGCCGGGGACAGCAGAACACTGAAGCTTTCTTT. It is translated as CASSRGQQNTEAFF.

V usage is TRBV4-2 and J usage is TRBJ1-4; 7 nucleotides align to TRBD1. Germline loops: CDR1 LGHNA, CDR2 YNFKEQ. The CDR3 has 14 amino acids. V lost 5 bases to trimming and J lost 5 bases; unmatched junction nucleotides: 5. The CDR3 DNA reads TGTGCCAGCAGCACGGGACAGTTAAATGAAAAACTGTTTTTT. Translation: CASSTGQLNEKLFF.

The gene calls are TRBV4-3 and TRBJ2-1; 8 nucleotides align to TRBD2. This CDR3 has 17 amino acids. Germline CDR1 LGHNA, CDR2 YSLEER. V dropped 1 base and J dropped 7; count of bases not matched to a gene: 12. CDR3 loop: CASSQVSGRRVGNEQFF. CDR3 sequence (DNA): TGCGCCAGCAGCCAAGTGAGCGGGAGAAGAGTGGGGAATGAGCAGTTCTTC.

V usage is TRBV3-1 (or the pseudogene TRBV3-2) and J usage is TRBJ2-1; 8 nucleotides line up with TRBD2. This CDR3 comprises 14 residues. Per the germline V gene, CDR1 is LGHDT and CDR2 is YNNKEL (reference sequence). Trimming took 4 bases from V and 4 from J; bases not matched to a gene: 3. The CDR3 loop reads CASSPGGWYNEQFF. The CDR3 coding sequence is TGTGCCAGCAGCCCGGGGGGGTGGTACAATGAGCAGTTCTTC.

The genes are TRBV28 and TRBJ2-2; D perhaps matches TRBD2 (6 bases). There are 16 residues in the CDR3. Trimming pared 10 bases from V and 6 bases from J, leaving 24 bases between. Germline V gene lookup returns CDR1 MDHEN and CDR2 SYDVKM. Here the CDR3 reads CATTRRRGGGSGELFF. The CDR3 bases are TGTGCCACCACCCGCCGTCGGGGTGGAGGGTCCGGGGAGCTGTTTTTT.

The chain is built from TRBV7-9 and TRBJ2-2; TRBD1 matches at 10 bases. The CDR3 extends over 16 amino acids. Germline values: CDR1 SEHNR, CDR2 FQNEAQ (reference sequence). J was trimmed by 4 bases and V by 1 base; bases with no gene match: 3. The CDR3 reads CASSLEGQGRTGELFF. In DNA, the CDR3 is TGTGCCAGCAGCTTAGAGGGACAGGGGCGCACCGGGGAGCTGTTTTTT. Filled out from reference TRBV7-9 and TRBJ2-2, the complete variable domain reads DTGVSQNPRHKITKRGQNVTFRCDPISEHNRLYWYRQTLGQGPEFLTYFQNEAQLEKSRLLSDRFSAERPKGSFSTLEIQRTEQGDSAMYLCASSLEGQGRTGELFFGEGSRLTVL.

The CDR3 loop reads CASSQNSQSSYNEQFF. Written as DNA, the CDR3 is TGCGCCAGCAGCCAAAACAGCCAGAGCTCCTACAATGAGCAGTTCTTC. V is TRBV4-3 and J is TRBJ2-1; unclear D gene. Deletions cut 2 bases from V and 0 bases from J, with 11 bases between. Germline loops: CDR1 LGHNA, CDR2 YSLEER. This CDR3 is built from 16 residues.

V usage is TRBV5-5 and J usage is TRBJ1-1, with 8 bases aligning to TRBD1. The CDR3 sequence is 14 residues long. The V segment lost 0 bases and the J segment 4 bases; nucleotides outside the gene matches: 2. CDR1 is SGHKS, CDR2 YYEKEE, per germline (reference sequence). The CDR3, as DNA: TGTGCCAGCAGCTTGGGGCAGGGGGCCACTGAAGCTTTCTTT. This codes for CASSLGQGATEAFF.

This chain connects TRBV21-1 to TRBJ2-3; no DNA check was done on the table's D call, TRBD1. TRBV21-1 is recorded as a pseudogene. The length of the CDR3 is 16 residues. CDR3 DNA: TGTGCCAGCAGCAATCCCGGACATACCTCCACAGATACGCAGTATTTT. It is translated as CASSNPGHTSTDTQYF.

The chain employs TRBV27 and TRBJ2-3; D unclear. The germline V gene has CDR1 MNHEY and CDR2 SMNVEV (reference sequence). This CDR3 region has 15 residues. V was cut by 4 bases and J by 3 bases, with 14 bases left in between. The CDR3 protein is CASSSLIQVTDTQYF. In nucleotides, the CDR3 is TGTGCCAGCAGTTCCCTGATTCAGGTAACAGATACGCAGTATTTT.

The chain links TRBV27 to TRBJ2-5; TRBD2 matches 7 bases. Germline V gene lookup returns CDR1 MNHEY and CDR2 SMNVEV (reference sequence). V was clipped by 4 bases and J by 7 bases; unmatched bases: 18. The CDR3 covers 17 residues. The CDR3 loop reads CASSWMGASGLFSTQYF. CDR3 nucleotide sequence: TGTGCCAGCAGTTGGATGGGAGCTAGCGGCCTCTTTTCGACCCAGTACTTC.

The CDR3 nucleotides read TGTGCCAGCAGCTTGGCCCCGTCTAGCGGGAGGATTGAGCAGTTCTTC. Translation: CASSLAPSSGRIEQFF. The V call is TRBV5-4, the J call TRBJ2-1; 11 positions match TRBD2. Germline assignment: CDR1 SGHNT and CDR2 YYREEE (reference sequence). This CDR3 is built from 16 residues. V was pared by 0 bases and J by 9 bases, with 8 bases of the junction left unmatched. Based on the CDR3 plus reference TRBV5-4 and TRBJ2-1, the full variable domain is ETGVTQSPTHLIKTRGQQVTLRCSSQSGHNTVSWYQQALGQGPQFIFQYYREEENGRGNFPPRFSGLQFPNYSSELNVNALELDDSALYLCASSLAPSSGRIEQFFGPGTRLTVL.

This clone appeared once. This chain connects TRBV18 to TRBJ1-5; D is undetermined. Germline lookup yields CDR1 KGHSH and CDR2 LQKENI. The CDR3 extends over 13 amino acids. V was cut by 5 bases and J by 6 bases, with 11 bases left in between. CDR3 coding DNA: TGTGCCAGCTCATCGGCGGCTGGTCAGCCCCAGCATTTT. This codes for CASSSAAGQPQHF.

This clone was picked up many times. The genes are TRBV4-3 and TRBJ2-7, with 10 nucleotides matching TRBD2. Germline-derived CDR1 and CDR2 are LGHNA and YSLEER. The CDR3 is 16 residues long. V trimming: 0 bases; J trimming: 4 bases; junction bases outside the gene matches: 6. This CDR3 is CASSQDAASGSYEQYF. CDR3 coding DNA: TGCGCCAGCAGCCAAGATGCGGCTAGCGGGAGTTACGAGCAGTACTTC.

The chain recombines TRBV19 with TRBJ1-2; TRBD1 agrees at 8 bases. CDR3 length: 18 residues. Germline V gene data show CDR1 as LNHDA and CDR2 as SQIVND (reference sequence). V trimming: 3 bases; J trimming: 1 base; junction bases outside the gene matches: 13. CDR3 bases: TGTGCCAGTAGTATCCTCCACGGTCGACAGGGGAATAACTATGGCTACACCTTC. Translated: CASSILHGRQGNNYGYTF.

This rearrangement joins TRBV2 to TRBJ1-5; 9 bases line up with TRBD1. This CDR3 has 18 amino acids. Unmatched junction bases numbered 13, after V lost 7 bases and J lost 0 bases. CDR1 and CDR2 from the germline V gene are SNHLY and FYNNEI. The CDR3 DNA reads TGTGCCAGCAAAGGGGGACAGGGCCCGTTGGATAGCAATCAGCCCCAGCATTTT. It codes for CASKGGQGPLDSNQPQHF. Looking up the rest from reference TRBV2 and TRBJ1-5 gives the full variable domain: EPEVTQTPSHQVTQMGQEVILRCVPISNHLYFYWYRQILGQKVEFLVSFYNNEISEKSEIFDDQFSVERPDGSNFTLKIRSTKLEDSAMYFCASKGGQGPLDSNQPQHFGDGTRLSIL.

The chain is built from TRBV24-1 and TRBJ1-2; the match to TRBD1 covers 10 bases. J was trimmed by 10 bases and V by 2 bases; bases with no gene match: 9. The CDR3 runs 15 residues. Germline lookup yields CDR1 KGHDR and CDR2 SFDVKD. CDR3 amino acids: CATSDSNRDRGFYTF. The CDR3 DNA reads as TGTGCCACCAGTGATTCAAACCGGGACAGGGGTTTCTACACCTTC.

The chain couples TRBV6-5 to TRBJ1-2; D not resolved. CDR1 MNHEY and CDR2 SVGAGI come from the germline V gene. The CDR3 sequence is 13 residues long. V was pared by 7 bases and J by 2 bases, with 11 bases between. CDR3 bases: TGTGCCAGCAAGACCGGACTGAACTATGGCTACACCTTC. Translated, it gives CASKTGLNYGYTF.

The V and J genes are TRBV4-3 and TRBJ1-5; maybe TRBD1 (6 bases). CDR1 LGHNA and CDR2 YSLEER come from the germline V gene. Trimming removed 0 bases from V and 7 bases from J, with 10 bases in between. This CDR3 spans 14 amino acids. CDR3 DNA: TGCGCCAGCAGCCAAGATAGGGGGTCCCAGCCCCAGCATTTT. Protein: CASSQDRGSQPQHF.

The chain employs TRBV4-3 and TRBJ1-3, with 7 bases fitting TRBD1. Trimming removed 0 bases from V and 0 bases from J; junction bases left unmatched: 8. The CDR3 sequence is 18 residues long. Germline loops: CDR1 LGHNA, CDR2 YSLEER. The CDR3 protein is CASSQDIRQGPSGNTIYF. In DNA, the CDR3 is TGCGCCAGCAGCCAAGATATCCGACAGGGACCCTCTGGAAACACCATATATTTT.

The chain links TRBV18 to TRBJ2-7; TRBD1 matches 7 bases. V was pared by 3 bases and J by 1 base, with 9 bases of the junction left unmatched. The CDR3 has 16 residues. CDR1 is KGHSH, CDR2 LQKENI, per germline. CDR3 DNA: TGTGCCAGCTCACCGGGAAGACAGGGTCTTTCCTACGAGCAGTACTTC. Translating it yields CASSPGRQGLSYEQYF.

CDR3 sequence: CASSLQGGNTIYF. Written as DNA, the CDR3 is TGTGCCAGCAGCTTACAGGGTGGAAACACCATATATTTT. The V call is TRBV7-9, the J call TRBJ1-3; perhaps TRBD1 as D (5 bases). The CDR3 totals 13 residues. V was clipped by 2 bases and J by 3 bases, with 5 bases between them. CDR1 is SEHNR, CDR2 FQNEAQ, per germline (reference sequence).

The CDR3 DNA follows: TGTGCCAGCAGCTCAAGGGGCGGGACAGCTAATGAAAAACTGTTTTTT. This translates into CASSSRGGTANEKLFF. V and J are TRBV7-2 and TRBJ1-4; 7 positions match TRBD1. After removal of 4 bases from V and 3 bases from J, the junction contained 8 bases not matched to a gene. CDR1 SGHTA and CDR2 FQGNSA come from the germline V gene. The CDR3 spans 16 residues.

For the CDR3, the DNA is TGTGCCAGCGGCGGACAGGGGTTTGTGTACGAGCAGTACTTC. It codes for CASGGQGFVYEQYF. The V and J genes are TRBV2 and TRBJ2-7, with 9 bases fitting TRBD1. Germline V gene sequence: CDR1 SNHLY, CDR2 FYNNEI. V dropped 8 bases and J dropped 4; count of bases not matched to a gene: 9. The CDR3 is 14 amino acids. The variable domain in full, completed from reference TRBV2 and TRBJ2-7, reads EPEVTQTPSHQVTQMGQEVILRCVPISNHLYFYWYRQILGQKVEFLVSFYNNEISEKSEIFDDQFSVERPDGSNFTLKIRSTKLEDSAMYFCASGGQGFVYEQYFGPGTRLTVT.

The CDR3 bases are TGTGCCAGCAGTCGCACACAGAACTACGAGCAGTACTTC. Amino acid sequence: CASSRTQNYEQYF. The V gene is TRBV12-3 or TRBV12-4, the J gene TRBJ2-7; D unclear. This CDR3 has 13 amino acids. V was trimmed by 5 bases and J by 3 bases, leaving 11 bases between them.